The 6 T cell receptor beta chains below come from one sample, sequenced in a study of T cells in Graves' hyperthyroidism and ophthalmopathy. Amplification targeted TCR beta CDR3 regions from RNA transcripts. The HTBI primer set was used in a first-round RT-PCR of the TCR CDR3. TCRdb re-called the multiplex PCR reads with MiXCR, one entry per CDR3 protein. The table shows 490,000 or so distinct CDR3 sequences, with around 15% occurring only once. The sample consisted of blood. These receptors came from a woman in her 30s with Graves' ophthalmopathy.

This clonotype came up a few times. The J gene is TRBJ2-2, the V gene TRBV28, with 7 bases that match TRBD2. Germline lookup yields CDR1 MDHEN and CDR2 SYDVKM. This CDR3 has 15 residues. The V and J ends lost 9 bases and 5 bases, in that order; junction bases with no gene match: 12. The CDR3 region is CASNWAGVRTGELFF. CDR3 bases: TGTGCCAGTAACTGGGCGGGAGTAAGAACCGGGGAGCTGTTTTTT. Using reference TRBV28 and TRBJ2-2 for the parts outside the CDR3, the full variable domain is DVKVTQSSRYLVKRTGEKVFLECVQDMDHENMFWYRQDPGLGLRLIYFSYDVKMKEKGDIPEGYSVSREKKERFSLILESASTNQTSMYLCASNWAGVRTGELFFGEGSRLTVL.

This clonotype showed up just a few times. The CDR3: CASSPWDSRDEKLFF. The CDR3 coding sequence is TGTGCCAGCAGCCCCTGGGACAGTAGGGACGAAAAACTGTTTTTT. The chain has TRBV4-2 and TRBJ1-4; 7 bases line up with TRBD1. Germline trimming cut 4 bases from V and 8 bases from J; bases unmatched to any gene: 10. From germline, CDR1 is LGHNA and CDR2 YNFKEQ. This CDR3 comprises 15 residues.

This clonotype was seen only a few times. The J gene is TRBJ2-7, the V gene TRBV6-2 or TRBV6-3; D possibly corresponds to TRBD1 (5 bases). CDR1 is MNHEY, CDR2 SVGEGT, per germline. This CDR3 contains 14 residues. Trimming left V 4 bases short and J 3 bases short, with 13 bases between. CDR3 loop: CASSSLSTDYEQYF. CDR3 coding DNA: TGTGCCAGCAGTTCCCTCTCGACAGACTACGAGCAGTACTTC.

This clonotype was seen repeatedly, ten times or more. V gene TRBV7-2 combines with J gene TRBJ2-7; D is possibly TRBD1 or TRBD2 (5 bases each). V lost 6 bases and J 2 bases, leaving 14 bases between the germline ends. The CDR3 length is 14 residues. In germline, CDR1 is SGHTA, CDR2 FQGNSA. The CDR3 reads CASSPWDGTYEQYF. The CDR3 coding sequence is TGTGCCAGCAGTCCCTGGGACGGGACCTACGAGCAGTACTTC.

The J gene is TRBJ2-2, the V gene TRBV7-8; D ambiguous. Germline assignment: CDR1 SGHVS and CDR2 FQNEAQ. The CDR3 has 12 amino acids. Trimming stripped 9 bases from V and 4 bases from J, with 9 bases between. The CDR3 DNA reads TGTGCCAGTCGGACGGCCACCGGGGAGCTGTTTTTT. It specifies CASRTATGELFF.

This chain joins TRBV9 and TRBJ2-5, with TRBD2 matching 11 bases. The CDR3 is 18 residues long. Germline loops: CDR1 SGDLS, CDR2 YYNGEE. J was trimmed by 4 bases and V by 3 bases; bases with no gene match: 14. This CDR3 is CASSARLAGTPLGETQYF. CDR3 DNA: TGTGCCAGCAGCGCTCGACTAGCGGGGACCCCGTTGGGAGAGACCCAGTACTTC.